This T cell receptor (beta chain) appears in the sequencing data of a study of patients and donors after allogeneic stem cell transplantation. The CDR3 runs 17 residues. TCRdb re-called the RT-PCR reads with MiXCR, one entry per CDR3 protein. The sample records over 400,000 distinct CDR3 sequences, roughly 17% being singletons. The sequencing input was blood, either unsorted or a sorted T cell fraction (not recorded which). The origin of this receptor is a human donor who was either an allogeneic HSCT recipient or a stem cell or donor lymphocyte infusion donor (not recorded which). It is not recorded whose cells these are; they may come from a transplant donor. This chain links TRBV21-1 with TRBJ1-2. TRBV21-1 represents a pseudogene. The CDR3 spells CASSKGDPPNPHYGYTF. DNA for the CDR3: TGTGCCAGCAGCAAAGGAGACCCACCCAATCCCCACTATGGCTACACCTTC.